The 8 T cell receptor beta chains given below trace back to one sample, sequenced in a study of control samples from healthy donors and cancer patients. TCRdb's table, derived via immunoSEQ multiplex PCR, lists solely in-frame clones and lacks some. The repertoire includes 95,000 to 100,000 clones, approximately 90% of them detected once, and about 8% sits in the top ten. Sequencing was performed on blood. These receptors were obtained from a man aged 25 to 40 in good health.

The rearrangement joins TRBV9 to TRBJ2-7, with TRBD2 matching over 9 bases. The V segment lost 2 bases and the J segment 5 bases; nucleotides outside the gene matches: 11. Germline loops: CDR1 SGDLS, CDR2 YYNGEE. This CDR3 region has 16 residues. The CDR3 spells CASSVSQGLAVHEQYF. DNA of the CDR3: TGTGCCAGCAGCGTTAGCCAGGGACTAGCTGTCCACGAGCAGTACTTC.

The chain is built from TRBV6-1 and TRBJ2-3; D call uncertain. Per germline, CDR1 MNHNS and CDR2 SASEGT. V lost 2 bases to trimming and J lost 0 bases, with 9 bases between them. This CDR3 is 15 amino acids long. For the CDR3, the DNA is TGTGCCAGCAGTGAATCCGAAGCTAGCACAGATACGCAGTATTTT. This encodes CASSESEASTDTQYF.

This chain uses TRBV7-8 with TRBJ2-7; TRBD2 agrees at 9 bases. V shed 5 bases and J 4 bases; nucleotides not matched to a gene: 6. Looked up from germline, CDR1 is SGHVS and CDR2 is FQNEAQ. CDR3 length: 14 amino acids. CDR3 in DNA: TGTGCCAGCAGCCCGAGGACTAGCGCGTACGAGCAGTACTTC. Its translation: CASSPRTSAYEQYF.

V and J are TRBV3-1 (or the pseudogene TRBV3-2) and TRBJ1-2; D remains unclear. Germline V lookup: CDR1 LGHDT, CDR2 YNNKEL (reference sequence). The CDR3 has 15 residues. Trimming removed 0 bases from V and 2 bases from J, with 10 bases in between. The CDR3 spells CASSQEPAENYGYTF. Written as DNA, the CDR3 is TGTGCCAGCAGCCAAGAGCCAGCCGAAAACTATGGCTACACCTTC.

This clone appeared a few times. The rearrangement uses TRBV6-1 and TRBJ2-7, with 7 bases fitting TRBD2. The trim removed 2 bases at V and 3 bases at J, leaving 7 bases unmatched. The CDR3 is 15 residues long. Germline V gives CDR1 MNHNS, CDR2 SASEGT. CDR3 sequence: CASSEYSGTNYEQYV. As DNA, the CDR3 is TGTGCCAGCAGTGAATATTCCGGGACTAACTACGAGCAGTACGTC.

This sequence joins TRBV5-1 and TRBJ2-7, with no clear D. This CDR3 spans 12 amino acids. Germline V gene data show CDR1 as SGHRS and CDR2 as YFSETQ. V was shortened by 4 bases and J by 0 bases, with 5 bases between the two germline ends. CDR3 sequence reads: CASSISSYEQYF. The CDR3 DNA reads as TGCGCCAGCAGCATAAGCTCCTACGAGCAGTACTTC.

The chain links TRBV27 to TRBJ1-5, with 9 bases aligning to TRBD1. V lost 6 bases and J lost 5; bases outside the gene matches: 5. The CDR3 loop spans 14 amino acids. Germline assignment: CDR1 MNHEY and CDR2 SMNVEV (reference sequence). CDR3 bases: TGTGCCAGCAGCTGGACAGGGGTCGATCAGCCCCAGCATTTT. Protein: CASSWTGVDQPQHF.

The rearrangement uses TRBV28 and TRBJ1-6; D not resolved. The CDR3 consists of 17 residues. With 1 base removed from V and 0 bases from J, the gap between germline ends came to 10 bases. Germline V gene data show CDR1 as MDHEN and CDR2 as SYDVKM. The DNA of the CDR3 is TGTGCCAGCAGTTTATTCCGGGCCAGCTCCTATAATTCACCCCTCCACTTT. Translating gives CASSLFRASSYNSPLHF.